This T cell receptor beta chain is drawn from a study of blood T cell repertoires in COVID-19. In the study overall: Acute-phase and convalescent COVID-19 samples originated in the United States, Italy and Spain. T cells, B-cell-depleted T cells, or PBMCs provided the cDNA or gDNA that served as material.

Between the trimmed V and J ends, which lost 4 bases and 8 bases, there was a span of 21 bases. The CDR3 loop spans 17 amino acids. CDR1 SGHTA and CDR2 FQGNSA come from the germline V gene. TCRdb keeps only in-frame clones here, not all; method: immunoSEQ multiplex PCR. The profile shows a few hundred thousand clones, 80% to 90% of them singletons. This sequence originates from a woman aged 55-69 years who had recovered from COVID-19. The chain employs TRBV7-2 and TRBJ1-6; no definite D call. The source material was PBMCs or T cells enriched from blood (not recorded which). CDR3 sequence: CASSYPPHSSRYSPLHF. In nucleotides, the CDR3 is TGTGCCAGCAGCTACCCTCCTCACTCCTCCCGTTATTCACCCCTCCACTTT.